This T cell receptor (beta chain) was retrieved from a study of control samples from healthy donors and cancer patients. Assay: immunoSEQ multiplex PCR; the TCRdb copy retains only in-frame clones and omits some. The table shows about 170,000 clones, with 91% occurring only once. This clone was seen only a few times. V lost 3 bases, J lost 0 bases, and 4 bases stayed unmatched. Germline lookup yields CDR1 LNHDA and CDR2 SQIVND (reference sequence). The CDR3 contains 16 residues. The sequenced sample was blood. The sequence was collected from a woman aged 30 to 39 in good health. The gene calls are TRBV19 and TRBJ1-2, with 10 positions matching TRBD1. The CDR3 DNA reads TGTGCCAGTAGTATCCAGGGGACAGGGGCTAACTATGGCTACACCTTC. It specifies CASSIQGTGANYGYTF.